This TCR beta chain was identified during a study of T cells in Graves' hyperthyroidism and ophthalmopathy. Study-wide points: Most thyroid-expanded clonotypes above 0.001 were also found in blood.

RNA transcripts gave rise to amplified TCR beta CDR3 regions. The HTBI set primed first-round TCR CDR3 RT-PCR. TCRdb independently ran MiXCR on the multiplex PCR reads; one entry per CDR3 protein. The sample comprises around 350,000 distinct CDR3 sequences, roughly 15% of which are singletons, and 15% to 20% rests with the top ten. This clonotype was detected ten times or more. Its antigen is as yet unknown. Per germline, CDR1 SEHNR and CDR2 FQNEAQ (reference sequence). Trimming cost V 5 bases and J 8 bases, with 16 bases left between them. This CDR3 comprises 14 residues. Ophthalmopathy in the patients scored at least 3 on Clinical Activity Score and at least 4 on NOSPECS grade, lasting under 3 months.

The sequenced material came from blood. The sequence came from a young woman with Graves' ophthalmopathy. The rearrangement uses TRBV7-9 and TRBJ2-1; D call uncertain. CDR3 in amino acids: CASSPMTPADEQFF. In DNA, the CDR3 is TGTGCCAGCAGCCCTATGACCCCCGCGGATGAGCAGTTCTTC.